These 30 T cell receptor beta chains were all obtained from the same sample, sequenced in a study of radiation and T cells in renal cell carcinoma (dated by TCRdb to between 2020 and 2021). The library was built by means of the immunoSEQ multiplex PCR assay. TCRdb took this table from immuneACCESS and kept in-frame rearrangements with V and J called. Such tables lack part of the clones; where checked against another copy, unresolved V genes explain under half of the gap, and the rest is unexplained. The sample has over 120,000 clones on record, 70% to 90% of them singletons. 9.5% to 15% of the sample belongs to the ten largest clones. The time point tag for this specimen amounts to: baseline pretreatment blood. This specimen's treatment or condition label, per the study, means: 15 Gy SBRT to primary tumor, nephrectomy 4 weeks later. The sample was blood, taken from a patient whose treatment included radiotherapy and nephrectomy. The source of these receptors is a woman aged 45-60 years with renal cell carcinoma.

The V gene is TRBV11-3, the J gene TRBJ2-1; a weak D match, TRBD1 (6 bases). V lost 6 bases, J lost 5 bases, and 17 bases lay in between. CDR1 and CDR2 (germline): SGHNT, YENEEA. This CDR3 is built from 15 residues. The CDR3 reads CASSLSQGSDNEQFF. The CDR3 DNA follows: TGTGCCAGCAGTCTCTCTCAGGGGTCAGACAATGAGCAGTTCTTC.

The V and J genes are TRBV6-1 and TRBJ2-2; D is unresolved. V lost 9 bases and J 4 bases, leaving 15 bases between the germline ends. This CDR3 region has 14 residues. The germline V gene encodes CDR1 MNHNS and CDR2 SASEGT. CDR3 loop: CASVGRLGTGELFF. As DNA, the CDR3 is TGTGCCAGTGTGGGCCGCTTGGGCACCGGGGAGCTGTTTTTT.

The chain uses TRBV13 and TRBJ2-3; tentatively, D is TRBD1 or TRBD2 (5 bases each). The V end was cut by 5 bases, the J end by 5 bases, with 14 bases between. CDR1 PRHDT and CDR2 FYEKMQ come from the germline V gene (reference sequence). The CDR3 has 14 residues. The CDR3 protein is CASSLGAKLDTQYF. The CDR3 nucleotides read TGTGCCAGCAGCCTCGGGGCTAAACTAGATACGCAGTATTTT.

The J gene is TRBJ1-3, the V gene TRBV11-2; no reliable D call. V was cut by 0 bases and J by 9 bases, with 18 bases left in between. The CDR3 has 16 amino acids. Germline CDR1 reads SGHAT; CDR2 reads FQNNGV. The CDR3 loop reads CASSLDLEGLYGTIYF. DNA of the CDR3: TGTGCCAGCAGCTTAGATCTCGAGGGTCTCTATGGCACCATATATTTT.

The gene calls are TRBV11-1 and TRBJ2-7; D unresolved. V dropped 3 bases and J dropped 6 bases, with 15 bases sitting between them. There are 14 residues in the CDR3. The germline CDR1 and CDR2 sequences are SGHAT and FQDESV (reference sequence). The CDR3 here is CASSFDNPIGEQYF. DNA for the CDR3: TGTGCCAGCAGCTTCGACAATCCGATTGGCGAGCAGTACTTC.

The chain recombines TRBV30 with TRBJ2-5; TRBD1 might be the D (6 bases). This CDR3 region has 14 residues. Deletions cut 0 bases from V and 5 bases from J, with 13 bases between. Germline V gene sequence: CDR1 GTSNPN, CDR2 SVGIG (reference sequence). The CDR3 protein is CAWSVSGVGETQYF. The CDR3 DNA sequence: TGTGCCTGGAGTGTATCAGGGGTCGGGGAGACCCAGTACTTC.

The J gene is TRBJ2-5, the V gene TRBV19; D remains ambiguous. Trimming cost V 8 bases and J 5 bases, with 15 bases left between them. The CDR3 extends over 13 amino acids. Germline CDR1 reads LNHDA; CDR2 reads SQIVND (reference sequence). The CDR3 DNA reads TGTGCCAGTTGTGGAAACCCGGTGGAGACCCAGTACTTC. Its translation: CASCGNPVETQYF. The full variable domain, rest sourced from reference TRBV19 and TRBJ2-5, is DGGITQSPKYLFRKEGQNVTLSCEQNLNHDAMYWYRQDPGQGLRLIYYSQIVNDFQKGDIAEGYSVSREKKESFPLTVTSAQKNPTAFYLCASCGNPVETQYFGPGTRLLVL.

This chain connects TRBV7-8 to TRBJ2-2, with D possibly being TRBD2 (5 bases). V dropped 5 bases and J dropped 1 base, with 8 bases sitting between them. Germline V gives CDR1 SGHVS, CDR2 FQNEAQ. The CDR3 is 14 amino acids. CDR3 DNA sequence: TGTGCCAGCAGCCTAGGGAGGAACACCGGGGAGCTGTTTTTT. Translation: CASSLGRNTGELFF. Full variable domain (missing parts from reference TRBV7-8 and TRBJ2-2): GAGVSQSPRYKVAKRGQDVALRCDPISGHVSLFWYQQALGQGPEFLTYFQNEAQLDKSGLPSDRFFAERPEGSVSTLKIQRTQQEDSAVYLCASSLGRNTGELFFGEGSRLTVL.

This clone showed up just a few times. V is TRBV7-3 and J is TRBJ1-1; D remains unclear. Germline loops: CDR1 SGHTA, CDR2 FQGTGA. V was pared by 6 bases and J by 1 base, with 12 bases between. The CDR3 is 14 residues long. CDR3 in amino acids: CASSKGEENTEAFF. CDR3 nucleotide sequence: TGTGCCAGCAGTAAAGGTGAGGAGAACACTGAAGCTTTCTTT. The variable domain in full, completed from reference TRBV7-3 and TRBJ1-1, reads GAGVSQTPSNKVTEKGKYVELRCDPISGHTALYWYRQSLGQGPEFLIYFQGTGAADDSGLPNDRFFAVRPEGSVSTLKIQRTERGDSAVYLCASSKGEENTEAFFGQGTRLTVV.

The rearrangement uses TRBV7-2 and TRBJ1-2, with D possibly matching TRBD1 (6 bases). Trimming stripped 1 base from V and 8 bases from J, with 14 bases between. The germline gives CDR1 SGHTA, CDR2 FQGNSA. The CDR3 length is 14 residues. Here the CDR3 reads CASSLVGRQEGYTF. The CDR3 coding sequence is TGTGCCAGCAGCTTAGTAGGGAGACAGGAGGGCTACACCTTC.

The chain recombines TRBV6-1 with TRBJ1-1; 9 bases line up with TRBD1. Trimming took 3 bases from V and 1 from J; bases not matched to a gene: 6. This CDR3 spans 16 amino acids. Germline lookup yields CDR1 MNHNS and CDR2 SASEGT. CDR3 in DNA: TGTGCCAGCAGTGATAGCCTGGGACAGGGGAACACTGAAGCTTTCTTT. Its protein product is CASSDSLGQGNTEAFF.

This chain connects TRBV19 to TRBJ1-5, with a weak D call TRBD1 (5 bases). Per the germline V gene, CDR1 is LNHDA and CDR2 is SQIVND (reference sequence). The germline V and J ends were trimmed by 5 bases and 2 bases, with 7 bases remaining between them. This CDR3 comprises 13 residues. The chain's CDR3 is CASSQGGNQPQHF. Here the CDR3 DNA reads TGTGCCAGTAGTCAGGGAGGCAATCAGCCCCAGCATTTT.

The gene calls are TRBV7-2 and TRBJ2-3, with TRBD2 identical over 12 bases. Trimming took 0 bases from V and 2 from J; bases not matched to a gene: 6. Germline assignment: CDR1 SGHTA and CDR2 FQGNSA. The CDR3 loop spans 18 amino acids. The CDR3 region has the DNA TGTGCCAGCAGCTTAGCGGCTAGCGGGGGGGGCTACACAGATACGCAGTATTTT. Its translation is CASSLAASGGGYTDTQYF.

This clone was counted once. The chain links TRBV7-2 to TRBJ1-2; D ambiguous. The CDR3 runs to 16 residues. In germline, CDR1 is SGHTA, CDR2 FQGNSA. V lost 1 base and J lost 8, with 20 bases in between. Written as DNA, the CDR3 is TGTGCCAGCAGCTTAGGGAGCGGTTCGGTGGGTCGGGGCTACACCTTC. It is translated as CASSLGSGSVGRGYTF.

The chain recombines TRBV6-4 with TRBJ2-1; 10 nucleotides align to TRBD2. Looked up from germline, CDR1 is MRHNA and CDR2 is SNTAGT. V was pared by 0 bases and J by 6 bases, with 2 bases of the junction left unmatched. The CDR3 is made up of 15 amino acids. CDR3 nucleotides: TGTGCCAGCAGTGACTCAAGCGGGGGGGCCAATGAGCAGTTCTTC. It encodes CASSDSSGGANEQFF.

V usage is TRBV6-5 and J usage is TRBJ1-2; 9 positions match TRBD1. CDR1 is MNHEY and CDR2 is SVGAGI in the germline V gene. This CDR3 is built from 13 residues. V lost 6 bases, J lost 7 bases, and 6 bases stayed unmatched. The CDR3 DNA follows: TGTGCCAGCAGACCACAGGGGGCAAGTGGCTACACCTTC. This codes for CASRPQGASGYTF.

This clone was picked up a small number of times. V gene TRBV6-1 combines with J gene TRBJ1-1, with D unclear. This CDR3 has 14 amino acids. V was shortened by 8 bases and J by 2 bases, with 15 bases between the two germline ends. Looked up from germline, CDR1 is MNHNS and CDR2 is SASEGT. DNA of the CDR3: TGTGCCAGCGCCCAGACCGCGACCAACACTGAAGCTTTCTTT. This codes for CASAQTATNTEAFF.

The J gene is TRBJ1-2, the V gene TRBV9; 11 positions agree with TRBD1. The CDR3 runs to 14 residues. V trimming: 3 bases; J trimming: 7 bases; junction bases outside the gene matches: 5. Germline V gene sequence: CDR1 SGDLS, CDR2 YYNGEE. The CDR3 is CASSAPGQGVGYTF. CDR3 DNA sequence: TGTGCCAGCAGCGCACCGGGACAGGGGGTTGGCTACACCTTC.

This rearrangement joins TRBV7-2 to TRBJ2-1; 10 bases map to TRBD2. This CDR3 contains 18 residues. Unmatched junction bases numbered 8, after V lost 3 bases and J lost 0 bases. Germline assignment: CDR1 SGHTA and CDR2 FQGNSA. CDR3 sequence (DNA): TGTGCCAGCAGCTTCAGACTAGCGGGCGGAAGCTCCTACAATGAGCAGTTCTTC. This encodes CASSFRLAGGSSYNEQFF. Complete variable domain (other parts from reference TRBV7-2 and TRBJ2-1): GAGVSQSPSNKVTEKGKDVELRCDPISGHTALYWYRQSLGQGLEFLIYFQGNSAPDKSGLPSDRFSAERTGGSVSTLTIQRTQQEDSAVYLCASSFRLAGGSSYNEQFFGPGTRLTVL.

V and J are TRBV19 and TRBJ2-7; D not certain. V was cut by 1 base and J by 0 bases, with 7 bases left in between. The CDR3 runs to 14 residues. Germline V gene data show CDR1 as LNHDA and CDR2 as SQIVND (reference sequence). The CDR3 spells CASSIGSDSYEQYF. CDR3 bases: TGTGCCAGTAGTATAGGCAGTGACTCCTACGAGCAGTACTTC.

The rearrangement joins TRBV25-1 to TRBJ1-4; no firm D call. V gave up 4 bases and J gave up 10 bases, with 10 bases separating them. Germline-derived CDR1 and CDR2 are MGHDK and SYGVNS. This CDR3 spans 12 amino acids. CDR3: CASSASGGKLFF. The DNA of the CDR3 is TGTGCCAGCAGTGCTTCGGGTGGAAAACTGTTTTTT.

This clone appeared once. This chain links TRBV7-2 with TRBJ1-1; unclear D gene. Germline CDR1 is SGHTA and CDR2 is FQGNSA. Trimming left V 3 bases short and J 5 bases short, with 10 bases between. CDR3 length equals 13 residues. CDR3 protein: CASSFGVQTEAFF. Written as DNA, the CDR3 is TGTGCCAGCAGCTTTGGGGTACAAACTGAAGCTTTCTTT.

The V call is TRBV7-2, the J call TRBJ1-4; 7 bases match TRBD1. CDR3 size: 15 residues. V dropped 5 bases and J dropped 5; count of bases not matched to a gene: 8. Germline loops: CDR1 SGHTA, CDR2 FQGNSA. In nucleotides, the CDR3 is TGTGCCAGCAGCCTAACGGGACAGTGGAATGAAAAACTGTTTTTT. Translating it yields CASSLTGQWNEKLFF.

The chain couples TRBV19 to TRBJ2-3; unclear D gene. V shed 3 bases and J shed 1 base, with 5 bases lying between them. This CDR3 contains 13 residues. CDR1 is LNHDA and CDR2 is SQIVND in the germline V gene (reference sequence). The CDR3 DNA is TGTGCCAGTAGTATCCAGGGCACAGATACGCAGTATTTT. Its translation is CASSIQGTDTQYF.

The chain combines TRBV30 with TRBJ2-7; 9 bases line up with TRBD2. Trimming took 1 base from V and 8 from J; bases not matched to a gene: 9. The CDR3 is made up of 14 amino acids. Germline V gene lookup returns CDR1 GTSNPN and CDR2 SVGIG (reference sequence). This CDR3 reads CAWSGGAGGNQQYF. The DNA for the CDR3 is TGTGCCTGGAGTGGGGGTGCGGGAGGGAATCAGCAGTACTTC.

This sequence joins TRBV6-5 and TRBJ1-5, with 7 bases fitting TRBD1. V was clipped by 6 bases and J by 7 bases; unmatched bases: 9. Germline V gene data show CDR1 as MNHEY and CDR2 as SVGAGI. The CDR3 loop spans 14 amino acids. This CDR3 reads CASRQTGSGQPQHF. CDR3 in DNA: TGTGCCAGCAGGCAGACAGGGAGTGGGCAGCCCCAGCATTTT.

The rearrangement uses TRBV13 and TRBJ1-2, with D unresolved. The V end was cut by 6 bases, the J end by 4 bases, with 12 bases between. The CDR3 consists of 13 residues. CDR1 and CDR2 from the germline V gene are PRHDT and FYEKMQ (reference sequence). The CDR3 region is CASSSDGSYGYTF. The CDR3 nucleotides read TGTGCCAGCAGTTCTGATGGTTCCTATGGCTACACCTTC.

J is TRBJ2-5 and V is TRBV9; TRBD1 aligns across 8 bases. The closer fit of TRBJ2-7 to the DNA end suggests the J call may be wrong. The germline V gene encodes CDR1 SGDLS and CDR2 YYNGEE. CDR3 length equals 15 residues. CDR3 sequence (DNA): TGTGCCAGCAGTGACGAGACAGGGGCGACCTACGAGCAGTACTTC. Translating gives CASSDETGATYEQYF.

The gene calls are TRBV5-1 and TRBJ2-1; maybe TRBD1 (6 bases). CDR3 size: 15 residues. Trimming cost V 4 bases and J 6 bases, with 17 bases left between them. Germline lookup yields CDR1 SGHRS and CDR2 YFSETQ. CDR3 in amino acids: CASSGLGARSNEQFF. The DNA of the CDR3 is TGCGCCAGCAGCGGGCTGGGGGCCCGCTCCAATGAGCAGTTCTTC.

The chain uses TRBV30 and TRBJ2-7, with D possibly being TRBD1 or TRBD2 (5 bases each). Looked up from germline, CDR1 is GTSNPN and CDR2 is SVGIG (reference sequence). This CDR3 region has 13 residues. Trimming cost V 4 bases and J 2 bases, with 12 bases left between them. The CDR3, as DNA: TGTGCCTGGACAGGGCAGGGAGCCTACGAGCAGTACTTC. Translation gives CAWTGQGAYEQYF.